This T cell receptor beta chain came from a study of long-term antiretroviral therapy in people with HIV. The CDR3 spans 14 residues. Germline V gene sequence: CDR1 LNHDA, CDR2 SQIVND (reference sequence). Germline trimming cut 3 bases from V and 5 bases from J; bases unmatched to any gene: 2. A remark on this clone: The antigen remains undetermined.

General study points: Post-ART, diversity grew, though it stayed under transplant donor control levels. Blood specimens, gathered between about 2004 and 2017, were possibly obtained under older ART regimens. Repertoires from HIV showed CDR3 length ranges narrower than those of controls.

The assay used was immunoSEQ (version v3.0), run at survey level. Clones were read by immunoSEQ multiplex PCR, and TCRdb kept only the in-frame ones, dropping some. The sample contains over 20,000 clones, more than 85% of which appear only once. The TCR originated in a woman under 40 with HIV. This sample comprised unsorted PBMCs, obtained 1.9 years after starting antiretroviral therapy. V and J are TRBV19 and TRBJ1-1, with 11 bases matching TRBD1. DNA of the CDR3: TGTGCCAGTAGTATTGGGACAGGGGGGACTGAAGCTTTCTTT. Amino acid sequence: CASSIGTGGTEAFF.